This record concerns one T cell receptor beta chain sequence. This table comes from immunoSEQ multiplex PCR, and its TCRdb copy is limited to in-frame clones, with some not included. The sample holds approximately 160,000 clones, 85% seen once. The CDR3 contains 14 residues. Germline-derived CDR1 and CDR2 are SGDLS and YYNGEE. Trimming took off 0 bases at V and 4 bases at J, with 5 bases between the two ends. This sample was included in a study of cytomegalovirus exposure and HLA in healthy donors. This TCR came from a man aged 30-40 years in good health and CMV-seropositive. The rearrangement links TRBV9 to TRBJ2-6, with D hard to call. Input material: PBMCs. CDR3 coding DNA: TGTGCCAGCAGCGTAGCCGGGGGGGCCAACGTCCTGACTTTC. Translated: CASSVAGGANVLTF.